This is a list of T cell receptor beta chains from one sample in a study of cytomegalovirus exposure and HLA in healthy donors. The protocol was immunoSEQ multiplex PCR, while the TCRdb copy is restricted to in-frame clones and leaves out a portion. The sample has under 200,000 clones, 75% to 90% seen once. The sequencing input was PBMCs. The source is a human donor in good health. CDR3s include the opening cysteine and the closing phenylalanine or tryptophan. The D gene is left open where the match is weak. Not every row has a clone size; where given, it reads once, few, many or a size class.

abundance	d_gene	j_gene	len	v_gene	CDR3aa	CDR3nt
.	.	TRBJ1-4	12	TRBV19	CASSSGQEKLFF	TGTGCCAGTAGTTCTGGACAGGAAAAACTGTTTTTT
.	.	TRBJ1-6	15	TRBV4-3	CASSQAGSYGSPLHF	TGCGCCAGCAGCCAAGCAGGGTCCTATGGTTCACCCCTCCACTTT
few	.	TRBJ1-6	14	TRBV4-2	CASSQEGGDSPLHF	TGTGCCAGCAGCCAAGAAGGCGGGGATTCACCCCTCCACTTT
.	TRBD1	TRBJ2-2	14	TRBV6-1	CASRGTGDTGELFF	TGTGCCAGCAGGGGGACAGGGGACACCGGGGAGCTGTTTTTT
.	.	TRBJ2-2	12	TRBV5-1	CASSFVSGELFF	TGCGCCAGCAGCTTCGTATCCGGGGAGCTGTTTTTT
.	TRBD1	TRBJ2-7	13	TRBV2	CASNRDSIYEQYF	TGTGCCAGCAATCGGGACAGTATCTACGAGCAGTACTTC
.	.	TRBJ1-3	14	TRBV11-3	CASSSRSSGNTIYF	TGTGCCAGCAGCTCGCGAAGCTCTGGAAACACCATATATTTT
.	.	TRBJ2-3	14	TRBV6-5	CASSSALRTDTQYF	TGTGCCAGCAGTTCGGCCCTGAGGACAGATACGCAGTATTTT
few	.	TRBJ1-1	16	TRBV6-5	CASSSAETELNTEAFF	TGTGCCAGCAGTTCCGCCGAGACAGAACTTAACACTGAAGCTTTCTTT
.	.	TRBJ2-7	13	TRBV5-1	CASSQGLGNEQYF	TGCGCCAGCAGCCAGGGGTTAGGGAACGAGCAGTACTTC
.	.	TRBJ2-7	14	TRBV14	CASSQDFTKDEQYF	TGTGCCAGCAGCCAAGATTTCACTAAGGACGAGCAGTACTTC
.	TRBD1	TRBJ1-1	17	TRBV6-1	CASSDPPGTGVDTEAFF	TGTGCCAGCAGTGACCCCCCCGGGACAGGGGTTGACACTGAAGCTTTCTTT
.	TRBD2	TRBJ2-3	17	TRBV4-3	CASSRGLAGGNTDTQYF	TGCGCCAGCAGCCGTGGTCTAGCGGGGGGGAACACAGATACGCAGTATTTT